The rows below give T cell receptor beta chains drawn from one sample of a study of T-cell memory formation after mild COVID-19. TCRdb re-called the 5' RACE reads with MiXCR, one entry per CDR3 protein. The sample yields 350,000 to 450,000 distinct CDR3 sequences, around 28% seen once. Specimen: PBMCs or a T cell subset sorted from them (not recorded which). These TCRs come from an adult woman who had mild COVID-19 (a few samples of this study predate the infection). Cell type and time point are not known. The CDR3 runs from the conserved cysteine through the conserved F or W. Each record gives: D gene, clone size, V gene, J gene, CDR3 DNA, CDR3 protein. D genes are given only for firm matches. Only part of the rows carry a size: once, few, many, or a class if the clone is expanded.

d_gene: TRBD2
abundance: .
v_gene: TRBV5-6
j_gene: TRBJ2-2
CDR3nt: TGTGCCAGCAGCATCTCCGGGACTATCTACTTGGGGGAGCTGTTTTTT
CDR3aa: CASSISGTIYLGELFF

d_gene: TRBD2
abundance: few
v_gene: TRBV9
j_gene: TRBJ2-1
CDR3nt: TGTGCCAGCAGCGTTCGGGGGGGCCTCAACAATGAGCAGTTCTTC
CDR3aa: CASSVRGGLNNEQFF

d_gene: .
abundance: few
v_gene: TRBV25-1
j_gene: TRBJ2-1
CDR3nt: TGTGCCAGCAGGGACAGGTTCTTC
CDR3aa: CASRDRFF

d_gene: TRBD2
abundance: .
v_gene: TRBV3-1
j_gene: TRBJ2-1
CDR3nt: TGTGCCAGCAGCCACGTACGACTAGCGGGGGGGCATGAGCAGTTCTTC
CDR3aa: CASSHVRLAGGHEQFF

d_gene: TRBD1
abundance: .
v_gene: TRBV5-1
j_gene: TRBJ2-5
CDR3nt: TGCGCCAGCAGCACGGGACAGACGCAAGAGACCCAGTACTTC
CDR3aa: CASSTGQTQETQYF

d_gene: TRBD2
abundance: .
v_gene: TRBV24-1
j_gene: TRBJ2-1
CDR3nt: TGTGCCACCGTCCGGGGGGTGAATTACAATGAGCAGTTCTTC
CDR3aa: CATVRGVNYNEQFF

d_gene: .
abundance: .
v_gene: TRBV6-5
j_gene: TRBJ1-2
CDR3nt: TGTGCCAGCAGTCTAGGGTTAAACTATGGCTACACCTTC
CDR3aa: CASSLGLNYGYTF

d_gene: TRBD1
abundance: once
v_gene: TRBV5-6
j_gene: TRBJ1-2
CDR3nt: TGTGCCAGCAGCTTGTCCCCAGGGGGCGCAAACTATGGCTACACCTTC
CDR3aa: CASSLSPGGANYGYTF

d_gene: .
abundance: .
v_gene: TRBV4-3
j_gene: TRBJ1-2
CDR3nt: TGCGCCAGCAGCCTATGGGGAACAGGCTTTAATGGCTACACCTTC
CDR3aa: CASSLWGTGFNGYTF

d_gene: .
abundance: few
v_gene: TRBV24-1
j_gene: TRBJ1-1
CDR3nt: TGTGCCACCAGTTCCCACGGGGGGACTGAAGCTTTCTTT
CDR3aa: CATSSHGGTEAFF

d_gene: TRBD2
abundance: .
v_gene: TRBV20-1
j_gene: TRBJ2-1
CDR3nt: TGCAGTGCCCCGCCCGGGACTAGCGGGATTTACAATGAGCAGTTCTTC
CDR3aa: CSAPPGTSGIYNEQFF

d_gene: .
abundance: .
v_gene: TRBV7-9
j_gene: TRBJ2-3
CDR3nt: TGTGCCAGCAGCTTAGGCTACACCCGCACAGATACGCAGTATTTT
CDR3aa: CASSLGYTRTDTQYF

d_gene: TRBD1
abundance: few
v_gene: TRBV6-5
j_gene: TRBJ1-6
CDR3nt: TGTGCCAGCAGTCCCCTCGGGGGGCGAGGGGGCGTAGGTTCACCCCTCCACTTT
CDR3aa: CASSPLGGRGGVGSPLHF

d_gene: .
abundance: few
v_gene: TRBV11-2
j_gene: TRBJ2-1
CDR3nt: TGTGCCAGCAGCTTAATACTAGGGGGGGATGAGCAGTTCTTC
CDR3aa: CASSLILGGDEQFF

d_gene: .
abundance: .
v_gene: TRBV4-3
j_gene: TRBJ2-7
CDR3nt: TGCGCCAGCAGCCAAGAGTCACAGGGCCACGAGCAGTACTTC
CDR3aa: CASSQESQGHEQYF

d_gene: .
abundance: .
v_gene: TRBV6-6
j_gene: TRBJ1-6
CDR3nt: TGTGCCAGCAGTTACTCGACGGATCCTGCCCTCGTCCTGCGAAATTCACCCCTCCACTTT
CDR3aa: CASSYSTDPALVLRNSPLHF

d_gene: .
abundance: .
v_gene: TRBV19
j_gene: TRBJ1-2
CDR3nt: TGTGCCAGTAGTATTTCAGGACCTGGCTACACCTTC
CDR3aa: CASSISGPGYTF

d_gene: .
abundance: many
v_gene: TRBV27
j_gene: TRBJ2-3
CDR3nt: TGTGCCAGCAGTTTAGAGCCCCGGGGAGATACGCAGTATTTT
CDR3aa: CASSLEPRGDTQYF

d_gene: .
abundance: .
v_gene: TRBV24-1
j_gene: TRBJ2-2
CDR3nt: TGTGCCACCAGTGGTGGGCTCTTAACGACCACCGGGGAGCTGTTTTTT
CDR3aa: CATSGGLLTTTGELFF

d_gene: .
abundance: few
v_gene: TRBV27
j_gene: TRBJ1-6
CDR3nt: TGTGCCAGCAGTTTATTCTTGGGGGATTCACCCCTCCACTTT
CDR3aa: CASSLFLGDSPLHF

d_gene: TRBD1
abundance: .
v_gene: TRBV19
j_gene: TRBJ2-7
CDR3nt: TGTGCCAGTAGTATAGGGACAGGGTCGTCCTACGAGCAGTACTTC
CDR3aa: CASSIGTGSSYEQYF

d_gene: .
abundance: many
v_gene: TRBV2
j_gene: TRBJ2-1
CDR3nt: TGTGCCAGCAGTGACAGGAGCTCCTACAATGAGCAGTTCTTC
CDR3aa: CASSDRSSYNEQFF

d_gene: .
abundance: .
v_gene: TRBV12-3/TRBV12-4
j_gene: TRBJ2-1
CDR3nt: TGTGCCAGCAGTAGGTCCTTTTACAATGAGCAGTTCTTC
CDR3aa: CASSRSFYNEQFF

d_gene: .
abundance: few
v_gene: TRBV7-2
j_gene: TRBJ2-3
CDR3nt: TGTGCCAGCAGCTTGAACGGCCGCACAGATACGCAGTATTTT
CDR3aa: CASSLNGRTDTQYF

d_gene: .
abundance: few
v_gene: TRBV4-2
j_gene: TRBJ2-5
CDR3nt: TGTGCCAGCAGCCCCGAACAGGGTTATCAAGAGACCCAGTACTTC
CDR3aa: CASSPEQGYQETQYF

d_gene: .
abundance: .
v_gene: TRBV9
j_gene: TRBJ2-7
CDR3nt: TGTGCCAGCAGCGTAGGCGAGGGATTGGAGCAGTACTTC
CDR3aa: CASSVGEGLEQYF

d_gene: TRBD1
abundance: many
v_gene: TRBV4-1
j_gene: TRBJ1-6
CDR3nt: TGCGCCAGCAGCCAAGGACAGGGGATCTCCTATAATTCACCCCTCCACTTT
CDR3aa: CASSQGQGISYNSPLHF

d_gene: .
abundance: .
v_gene: TRBV12-3/TRBV12-4
j_gene: TRBJ1-5
CDR3nt: TGTGCCAGCAGTCCCACCAATCAGCCCCAGCATTTT
CDR3aa: CASSPTNQPQHF

d_gene: .
abundance: few
v_gene: TRBV4-2
j_gene: TRBJ1-1
CDR3nt: TGTGCCAGCAGCCAACAGGGCCTCATGAACACTGAAGCTTTCTTT
CDR3aa: CASSQQGLMNTEAFF

d_gene: .
abundance: few
v_gene: TRBV6-4
j_gene: TRBJ2-6
CDR3nt: TGTGCCAGCAGTGACTCGGCCGGGGCCAACGTCCTGACTTTC
CDR3aa: CASSDSAGANVLTF

d_gene: TRBD2
abundance: .
v_gene: TRBV3-1
j_gene: TRBJ2-5
CDR3nt: TGTGCCAGCAGCCAAGGGTCAGCGGGGGCCTGGGAGACCCAGTACTTC
CDR3aa: CASSQGSAGAWETQYF

d_gene: TRBD1
abundance: .
v_gene: TRBV29-1
j_gene: TRBJ2-5
CDR3nt: TGCAGCGTACCAGGGACAGGGGGACTCCAAGAGACCCAGTACTTC
CDR3aa: CSVPGTGGLQETQYF

d_gene: .
abundance: few
v_gene: TRBV27
j_gene: TRBJ2-5
CDR3nt: TGTGCCAGCAGCCGATGGGTCGTCCGGGCAGAGACCCAGTACTTC
CDR3aa: CASSRWVVRAETQYF

d_gene: TRBD1
abundance: .
v_gene: TRBV2
j_gene: TRBJ2-2
CDR3nt: TGTGCCAGCAGGGGACAGGGCCGCACCGGGGAGCTGTTTTTT
CDR3aa: CASRGQGRTGELFF

d_gene: TRBD1
abundance: many
v_gene: TRBV19
j_gene: TRBJ2-2
CDR3nt: TGTGCCAGTAGTCCCCGGACAGGGTACACCGGGGAGCTGTTTTTT
CDR3aa: CASSPRTGYTGELFF

d_gene: TRBD2
abundance: few
v_gene: TRBV6-5
j_gene: TRBJ2-3
CDR3nt: TGTGCCAGCAGCCTCCAGCGGGATGGTGGAGATACGCAGTATTTT
CDR3aa: CASSLQRDGGDTQYF

d_gene: .
abundance: .
v_gene: TRBV7-3
j_gene: TRBJ2-3
CDR3nt: TGTGCCAGCAGCCAACTACGCACAGATACGCAGTATTTT
CDR3aa: CASSQLRTDTQYF

d_gene: .
abundance: few
v_gene: TRBV7-9
j_gene: TRBJ2-7
CDR3nt: TGTGCCAGCAGCCCCGGACGGGCAAAGTCCTACGAGCAGTACTTC
CDR3aa: CASSPGRAKSYEQYF

d_gene: TRBD1
abundance: many
v_gene: TRBV5-1
j_gene: TRBJ2-7
CDR3nt: TGCGCCAGCAGCTTGGGACAGGGGCACTACGAGCAGTACTTC
CDR3aa: CASSLGQGHYEQYF

d_gene: TRBD2
abundance: few
v_gene: TRBV12-3/TRBV12-4
j_gene: TRBJ2-5
CDR3nt: TGTGCCAGCAGTCGTTCCGGGGGGGCCTTACGTCAGTACTTC
CDR3aa: CASSRSGGALRQYF

d_gene: .
abundance: .
v_gene: TRBV9
j_gene: TRBJ2-3
CDR3nt: TGTGCCAGCAAAGGGGGGGGAGATAGCACAGATACGCAGTATTTT
CDR3aa: CASKGGGDSTDTQYF

d_gene: TRBD2
abundance: few
v_gene: TRBV15
j_gene: TRBJ2-5
CDR3nt: TGTGCCACCAGCAGAGGAGGACTAGCGGGGCGCCAAGAGACCCAGTACTTC
CDR3aa: CATSRGGLAGRQETQYF

d_gene: TRBD2
abundance: .
v_gene: TRBV4-2
j_gene: TRBJ2-1
CDR3nt: TGTGCCAGCAGCCTCCAAACTAGCGGGGTAAACAATGAGCAGTTCTTC
CDR3aa: CASSLQTSGVNNEQFF

d_gene: .
abundance: .
v_gene: TRBV7-6
j_gene: TRBJ2-1
CDR3nt: TGTGCCAGCAGCTTAAGGGCGTGGGACAATGAGCAGTTCTTC
CDR3aa: CASSLRAWDNEQFF

d_gene: TRBD1
abundance: .
v_gene: TRBV6-2/TRBV6-3
j_gene: TRBJ2-5
CDR3nt: TGTGCCAGCAGTTACTCGAGGACAGGTTCGGAGACCCAGTACTTC
CDR3aa: CASSYSRTGSETQYF

d_gene: .
abundance: .
v_gene: TRBV24-1
j_gene: TRBJ2-1
CDR3nt: TGTGCCACCAGTGATACGACAGAGCAGTTCTTC
CDR3aa: CATSDTTEQFF

d_gene: .
abundance: .
v_gene: TRBV5-6
j_gene: TRBJ1-5
CDR3nt: TGTGCCAGCAGCTTGCAACAGTATAGCAATCAGCCCCAGCATTTT
CDR3aa: CASSLQQYSNQPQHF

d_gene: .
abundance: many
v_gene: TRBV5-1
j_gene: TRBJ2-5
CDR3nt: TGCGCCAGCAGCCCCCCCCGCGCGGGGTTTAGCCAAGAGACCCAGTACTTC
CDR3aa: CASSPPRAGFSQETQYF

d_gene: .
abundance: many
v_gene: TRBV12-3/TRBV12-4
j_gene: TRBJ2-2
CDR3nt: TGTGCCAGCAGTTTAATGCGGAACACCGGGGAGCTGTTTTTT
CDR3aa: CASSLMRNTGELFF

d_gene: .
abundance: .
v_gene: TRBV3-1
j_gene: TRBJ2-7
CDR3nt: TGTGCCAGCAGCCAAACCTCCTGGGGGCACTACGAGCAGTACTTC
CDR3aa: CASSQTSWGHYEQYF

d_gene: .
abundance: .
v_gene: TRBV10-3
j_gene: TRBJ2-1
CDR3nt: TGTGCCATCAGTGAGCTCCCCTTAGGGCAGGGATCGGATGAGCAGTTCTTC
CDR3aa: CAISELPLGQGSDEQFF

d_gene: TRBD1
abundance: few
v_gene: TRBV7-9
j_gene: TRBJ2-2
CDR3nt: TGTGCCAGCGGGCTCTTGAGGCCCGGGCTAGGGACAGGCCCGAGGACCGGGGAGCTGTTTTTT
CDR3aa: CASGLLRPGLGTGPRTGELFF

d_gene: TRBD2
abundance: few
v_gene: TRBV11-2
j_gene: TRBJ2-1
CDR3nt: TGTGCCAGCAGCTTCATGGCGGGAGGGGGTGGTAATGAGCAGTTCTTC
CDR3aa: CASSFMAGGGGNEQFF

d_gene: .
abundance: few
v_gene: TRBV7-9
j_gene: TRBJ2-5
CDR3nt: TGTGCCAGCAGCTTATGGAACCTATATAGAGGGGAGACCCAGTACTTC
CDR3aa: CASSLWNLYRGETQYF

d_gene: .
abundance: .
v_gene: TRBV2
j_gene: TRBJ2-2
CDR3nt: TGTGCCAGCAGTGAAGGCCGGGGGCGCGGCACCGGGGAGCTGTTTTTT
CDR3aa: CASSEGRGRGTGELFF

d_gene: .
abundance: .
v_gene: TRBV7-2
j_gene: TRBJ2-5
CDR3nt: TGTGCCAGCAGCTTACAGCCAAAAGAGACCCAGTACTTC
CDR3aa: CASSLQPKETQYF

d_gene: .
abundance: .
v_gene: TRBV20-1
j_gene: TRBJ2-7
CDR3nt: TGCAGTGCTAGAGTCGGCGAGCAGTACTTC
CDR3aa: CSARVGEQYF

d_gene: .
abundance: few
v_gene: TRBV4-1
j_gene: TRBJ2-7
CDR3nt: TGCGCCAGCAGCCAAGAGCCCGTGACATCGGGGGAGCAGTACTTC
CDR3aa: CASSQEPVTSGEQYF

d_gene: TRBD2
abundance: .
v_gene: TRBV4-3
j_gene: TRBJ2-1
CDR3nt: TGCGCCAGCAGCCCGGCGGGAGTCTCCTACAATGAGCAGTTCTTC
CDR3aa: CASSPAGVSYNEQFF

d_gene: TRBD2
abundance: few
v_gene: TRBV29-1
j_gene: TRBJ2-3
CDR3nt: TGCAGCGTTGGGGAGGGGTATACGCAGTATTTT
CDR3aa: CSVGEGYTQYF